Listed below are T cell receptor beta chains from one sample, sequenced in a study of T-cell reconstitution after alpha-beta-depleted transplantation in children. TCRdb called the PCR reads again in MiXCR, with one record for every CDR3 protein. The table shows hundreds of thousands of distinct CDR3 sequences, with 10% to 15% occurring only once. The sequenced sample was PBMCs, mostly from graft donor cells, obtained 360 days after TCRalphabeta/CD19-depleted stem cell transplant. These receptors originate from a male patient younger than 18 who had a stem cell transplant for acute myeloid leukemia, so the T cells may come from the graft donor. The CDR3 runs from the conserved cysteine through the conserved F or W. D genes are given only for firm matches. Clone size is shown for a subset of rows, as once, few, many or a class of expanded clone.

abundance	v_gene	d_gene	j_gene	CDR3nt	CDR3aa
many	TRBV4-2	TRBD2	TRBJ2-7	TGTGCCAGCAGCCTCTTGACTAGCGGGAATCCCTACGAGCAGTACTTC	CASSLLTSGNPYEQYF
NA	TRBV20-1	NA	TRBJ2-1	TGCAGTCTTCGCCTCACGGCTCCCACTACGGAGCAGTTCTTC	CSLRLTAPTTEQFF
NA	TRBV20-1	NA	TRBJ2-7	TGCAGTGCTAGAGATTTGTATATGGGGCGGAGCTCCTACGAGCAGTACTTC	CSARDLYMGRSSYEQYF
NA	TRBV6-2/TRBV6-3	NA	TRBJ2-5	TGTGCCAGCAGGATGACAGGTCTGCACCAAGAGACCCAGTACTTC	CASRMTGLHQETQYF
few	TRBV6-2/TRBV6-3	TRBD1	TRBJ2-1	TGTGCCAGCAGTTACGGGACAGACTACAATGAGCAGTTCTTC	CASSYGTDYNEQFF
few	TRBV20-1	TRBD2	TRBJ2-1	TGCAGTGCTTCCCCTAGCGGGAGAACGGCCAATGAGCAGTTCTTC	CSASPSGRTANEQFF
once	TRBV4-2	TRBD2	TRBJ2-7	TGTGCCAGCAGCCTCCGCGGGACTAGCGGGATCGAGCAGTACTTC	CASSLRGTSGIEQYF
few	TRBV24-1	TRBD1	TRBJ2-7	TGTGCCACCAGTGGGAAGACGGACAGGGTAAGCTACGAGCAGTACTTC	CATSGKTDRVSYEQYF
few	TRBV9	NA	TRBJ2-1	TGTGCCAGCAGCGTAGCTCGGTATGAGCAGTTCTTC	CASSVARYEQFF
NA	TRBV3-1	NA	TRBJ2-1	TGTGCCAGCAGCCAAGACCCGAGGCGATTGAATGAGCAGTTCTTC	CASSQDPRRLNEQFF
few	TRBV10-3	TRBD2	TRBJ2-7	TGTGCCATCAGGCTCACTAGCGGAGCCTACGAGCAGTACTTC	CAIRLTSGAYEQYF
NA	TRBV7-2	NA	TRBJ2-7	TGTGCCAGCAGCTTGAGCGGAGGGTTCGATAGCTACGAGCAGTACTTC	CASSLSGGFDSYEQYF
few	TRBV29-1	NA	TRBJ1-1	TGCAGCGTTTCCCTTTTGGACACTGAAGCTTTCTTT	CSVSLLDTEAFF
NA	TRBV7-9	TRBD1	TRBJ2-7	TGTGCCAGCAGCTCCACACCGACAGGGGGCCCCTACGAGCAGTACTTC	CASSSTPTGGPYEQYF
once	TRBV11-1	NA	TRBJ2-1	TGTGCCAGCAGCTTAGCGAAGGATTTCGCTAAGTACTTGAGCTCCTACAATGAGCAGTTCTTC	CASSLAKDFAKYLSSYNEQFF
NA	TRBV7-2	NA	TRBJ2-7	TGTGCCAGCAGCTTAATGTCGGCAGGGAGAAACGAGCAGTACTTC	CASSLMSAGRNEQYF
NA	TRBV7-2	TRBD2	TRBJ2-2	TGTGCCAGCAGCACCCGAAGGACTAGCTTGAACACCGGGGAGCTGTTTTTT	CASSTRRTSLNTGELFF
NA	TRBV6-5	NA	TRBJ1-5	TGTGCCAGCAGTTCAGGAGAGAATCAGCCCCAGCATTTT	CASSSGENQPQHF
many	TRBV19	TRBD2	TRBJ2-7	TGTGCCAGTACGAGAGCGGGACCCTACGAGCAGTACTTC	CASTRAGPYEQYF
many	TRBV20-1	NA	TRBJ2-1	TGCAGTGTTCGGACTGGATCCTACAATGAGCAGTTCTTC	CSVRTGSYNEQFF
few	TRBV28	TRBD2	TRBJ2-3	TGTGCCAGCCCCCCTAGCGGGAGCACAGATACGCAGTATTTT	CASPPSGSTDTQYF
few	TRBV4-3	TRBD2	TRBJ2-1	TGCGCCAGCAGCCAAGGGACTAGCGGCACGCCCCTTAACAATGAGCAGTTCTTC	CASSQGTSGTPLNNEQFF
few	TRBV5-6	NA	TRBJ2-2	TGTGCCAGCCCCCCGGGAAATACGGGAGCCAATACCGGGGAGCTGTTTTTT	CASPPGNTGANTGELFF
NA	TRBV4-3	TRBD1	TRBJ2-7	TGCGCCAGCAGCCAAGATCTGGGGACAGGGACCTACGAGCAGTACTTC	CASSQDLGTGTYEQYF